This T cell receptor beta chain was identified in a study of blood T cell repertoires in COVID-19. Germline V gene sequence: CDR1 LNHNV, CDR2 YYDKDF (reference sequence). This CDR3 contains 14 residues. Trimming at V came to 3 bases and at J to 8 bases, leaving 8 bases not matched to a gene. As processed by the authors: The authors estimated nucleated cell counts from reference gene primer amplification. Libraries were prepared by immunoSEQ multiplex PCR; TCRdb keeps only in-frame clonotypes and omits some of them. That table is the source of V, J and clone size, and D and trimming were worked out from the DNA. The profile shows about 280,000 clones, about 89% of them singletons.

The TCR was taken from a man between 45 and 60 years old with acute or convalescent COVID-19. Sequencing was carried out using peripheral blood. The chain joins TRBV15 to TRBJ1-2; 8 nucleotides align to TRBD1. The CDR3 reads CATSRGRTGTGYTF. DNA for the CDR3: TGTGCCACCAGCAGGGGTAGGACAGGGACGGGCTACACCTTC.